Sequencing of this TCR beta chain was carried out in a study of immune heterogeneity within non-small cell lung tumors. Study at large: Classification of the tumors gave several squamous cell carcinomas, approximately 10 non-squamous carcinomas and 1 not otherwise specified.

Genomic DNA from bulk tumor acted as the template, and 600 ng was loaded per sample. Biopsy collection occurred during surgery, with several far-apart biopsies per primary tumor. These patients got curative surgery after being newly diagnosed with untreated non-small cell lung cancer. In its sample, this clonotype ranks as medium-sized. Amplification of TCR beta CDR3 was performed by multiplex PCR with 32 V and 13 J primers. Each CDR3 protein is one row after TCRdb ran MiXCR on the multiplex PCR reads. This table holds 14,000 to 15,000 distinct CDR3 sequences, 25% to 35% found once. The V and J ends lost 1 base and 8 bases respectively, with 11 bases between them. This CDR3 has 13 residues. Per the germline V gene, CDR1 is SNHLY and CDR2 is FYNNEI.

V usage is TRBV2 and J usage is TRBJ1-2; D unclear. This TCR came from a man aged 40-49 years with non-small cell lung cancer. The sample comprised lung tumor tissue. The CDR3 bases are TGTGCCAGCAGTGAAGAGGGTTTGTGGGGCTACACCTTC. Translated: CASSEEGLWGYTF.